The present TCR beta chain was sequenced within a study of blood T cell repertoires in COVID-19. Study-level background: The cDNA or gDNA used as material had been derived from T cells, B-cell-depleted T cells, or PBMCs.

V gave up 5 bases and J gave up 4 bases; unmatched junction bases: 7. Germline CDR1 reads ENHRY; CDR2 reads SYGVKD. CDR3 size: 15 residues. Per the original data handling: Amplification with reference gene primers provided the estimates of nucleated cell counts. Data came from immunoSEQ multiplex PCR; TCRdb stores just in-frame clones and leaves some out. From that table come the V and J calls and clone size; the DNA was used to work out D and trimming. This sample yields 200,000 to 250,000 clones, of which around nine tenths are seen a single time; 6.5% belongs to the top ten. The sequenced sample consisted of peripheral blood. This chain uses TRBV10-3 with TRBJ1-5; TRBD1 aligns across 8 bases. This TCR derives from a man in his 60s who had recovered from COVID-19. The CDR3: CAISRRTGNNQPQHF. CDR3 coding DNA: TGTGCCATCAGTCGAAGGACAGGGAATAATCAGCCCCAGCATTTT.